Listed below are T cell receptor beta chains from one sample, sequenced in a study of early T cells in non-severe SARS-CoV-2 infection. TCRdb used MiXCR to reprocess the 5' RACE reads, holding one entry per CDR3 protein. Found here are around 80,000 distinct CDR3 sequences, approximately 15% of them singletons; the top ten hold roughly 1.4%. Input material: whole blood. Receptors were obtained from an adult who was a healthcare worker with PCR-confirmed SARS-CoV-2 infection or an uninfected control (not recorded which). The conserved cysteine and the conserved F or W are not part of the CDR3 here.

ASTEVGATYNEQF	13	TRBV6-1
ASRTGVETQY	10	TRBV27
ASTPGVGSYEQY	12	TRBV5-4
ASSQLTSGGYNEQF	14	TRBV3-1
ASWSAGDTGELF	12	TRBV5-1
SVPGPKGEQY	10	TRBV29-1
ASSSFGGGAPYEQY	14	TRBV7-2
ASLPGDGNTIY	11	TRBV6-6
ASSIGQFDYEQY	12	TRBV19
ASSLEWAGDGYT	12	TRBV7-2
AVGGQRQETQY	11	TRBV27
ASSPQGGKNTEAF	13	TRBV7-8
ASSFQGPSYEQY	12	TRBV12-3/TRBV12-4
SVEQGGYEQY	10	TRBV29-1
ASRDNAYGYT	10	TRBV25-1
ASSELAGGPDTQY	13	TRBV6-1
SASGGSREAF	10	TRBV29-1
AGRGGSFSTDTQY	13	TRBV6-2/TRBV6-3
ASSYRSEAF	9	TRBV6-2/TRBV6-3
ASRMDRDTEAF	11	TRBV5-1
SARDDWAGELF	11	TRBV29-1
SARGDRDKQPQH	12	TRBV20-1
ASSYSMWGVSTDTQY	15	TRBV6-2/TRBV6-3
ASSDEGWVTGELF	13	TRBV2
ASSPRQGLNTEAF	13	TRBV5-1
ASSVAKLGEAF	11	TRBV9
ASSGETGLAISGELF	15	TRBV5-1
ASSLGGTGWN	10	TRBV7-8
ASSSSGVAGGLNEQF	15	TRBV7-2
AWSASPYEQY	10	TRBV30
ASSRDMNTEAF	11	TRBV7-6
ASSQPMGGGVNEQF	14	TRBV4-1
SASRDPAWQY	10	TRBV20-1
ASSSTPASYEQY	12	TRBV7-2
ASRGGSNQPQH	11	TRBV10-2
SAPGSSGNTIY	11	TRBV20-1
ASSESGSGAF	10	TRBV25-1
ASSPGTRSYNEQF	13	TRBV11-1
ASTKRSGANVLT	12	TRBV6-2/TRBV6-3
ASSRDPSGRGEAF	13	TRBV5-1
ASSKNSGVEEQF	12	TRBV2
ASSGRTGGIYEQY	13	TRBV6-1
SVSALSGNTIY	11	TRBV29-1
SVRTTYYGYT	10	TRBV29-1
ASRERAGNTEAF	12	TRBV19
ASSDGGQDTGELF	13	TRBV6-4